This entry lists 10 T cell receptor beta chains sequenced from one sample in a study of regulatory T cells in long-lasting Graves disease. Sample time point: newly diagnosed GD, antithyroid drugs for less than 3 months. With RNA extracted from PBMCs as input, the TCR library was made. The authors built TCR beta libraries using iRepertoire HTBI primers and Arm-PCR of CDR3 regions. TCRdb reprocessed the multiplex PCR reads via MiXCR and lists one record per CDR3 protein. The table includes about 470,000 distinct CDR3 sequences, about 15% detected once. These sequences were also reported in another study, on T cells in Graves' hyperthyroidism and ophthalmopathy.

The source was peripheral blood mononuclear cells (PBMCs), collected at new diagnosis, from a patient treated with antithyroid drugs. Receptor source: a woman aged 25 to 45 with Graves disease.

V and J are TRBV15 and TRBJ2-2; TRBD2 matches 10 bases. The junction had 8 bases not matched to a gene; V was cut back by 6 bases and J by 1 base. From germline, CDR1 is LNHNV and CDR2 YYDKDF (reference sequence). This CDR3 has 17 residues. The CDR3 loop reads CATRPPLAGLNTGELFF. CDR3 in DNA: TGTGCCACCAGGCCTCCACTAGCGGGACTGAACACCGGGGAGCTGTTTTTT.

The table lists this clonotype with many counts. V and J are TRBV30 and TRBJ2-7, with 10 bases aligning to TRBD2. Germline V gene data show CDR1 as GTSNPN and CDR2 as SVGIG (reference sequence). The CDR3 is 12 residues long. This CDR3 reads CGLAGVDNEQYF. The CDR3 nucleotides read TGTGGGCTAGCGGGAGTGGATAACGAGCAGTACTTC.

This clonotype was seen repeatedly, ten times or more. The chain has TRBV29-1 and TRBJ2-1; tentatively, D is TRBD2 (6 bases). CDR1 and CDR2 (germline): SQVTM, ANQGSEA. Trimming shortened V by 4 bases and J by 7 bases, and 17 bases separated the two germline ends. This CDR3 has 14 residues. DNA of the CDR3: TGCAGCGTTGGGACTACCTCAGGAGGTAATGAGCAGTTCTTC. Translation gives CSVGTTSGGNEQFF.

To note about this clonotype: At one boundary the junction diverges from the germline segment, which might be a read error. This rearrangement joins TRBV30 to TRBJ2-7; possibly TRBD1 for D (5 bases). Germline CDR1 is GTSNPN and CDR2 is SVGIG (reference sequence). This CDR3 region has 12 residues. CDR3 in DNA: TGTGCCCGGAGTGACAGTTCCTACGAGCAGTACTTC. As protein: CARSDSSYEQYF.

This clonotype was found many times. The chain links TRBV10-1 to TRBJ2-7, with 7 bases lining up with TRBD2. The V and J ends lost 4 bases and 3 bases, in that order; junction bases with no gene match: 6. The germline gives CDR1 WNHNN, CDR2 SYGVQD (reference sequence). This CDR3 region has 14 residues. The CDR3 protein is CASSASGANYEQYF. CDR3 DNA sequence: TGCGCCAGCAGTGCTAGCGGAGCGAACTACGAGCAGTACTTC.

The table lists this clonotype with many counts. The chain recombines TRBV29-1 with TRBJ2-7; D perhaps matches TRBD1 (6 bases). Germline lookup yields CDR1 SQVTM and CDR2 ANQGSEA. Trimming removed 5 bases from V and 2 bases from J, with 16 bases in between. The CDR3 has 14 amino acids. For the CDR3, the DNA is TGCAGCGTTAGATGGGGGACATACCCCTACGAGCAGTACTTC. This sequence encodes CSVRWGTYPYEQYF.

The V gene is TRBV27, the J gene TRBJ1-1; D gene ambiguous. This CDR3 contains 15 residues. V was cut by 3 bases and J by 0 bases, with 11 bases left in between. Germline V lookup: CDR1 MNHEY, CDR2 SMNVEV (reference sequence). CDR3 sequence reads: CASSLGSSLNTEAFF. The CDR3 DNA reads TGTGCCAGCAGTTTGGGCAGCAGTTTGAACACTGAAGCTTTCTTT.

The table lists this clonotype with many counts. Written as DNA, the CDR3 is TGTGCCATCAGCCCGGGACCGGGGGGTACTGAAGCTTTCTTT. Protein sequence: CAISPGPGGTEAFF. This sequence joins TRBV10-3 and TRBJ1-1; tentative D call: TRBD1 (5 bases). V lost 6 bases to trimming and J lost 5 bases, with 16 bases between them. The CDR3 has 14 residues. Germline V lookup: CDR1 ENHRY, CDR2 SYGVKD.

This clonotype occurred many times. CDR3 protein: CASSFGQGNTGELFF. CDR3 bases: TGTGCCAGCAGTTTTGGGCAGGGAAACACCGGGGAGCTGTTTTTT. The J gene is TRBJ2-2, the V gene TRBV12-3 or TRBV12-4; D is perhaps TRBD1 (5 bases). The CDR3 runs to 15 residues. V lost 3 bases and J 2 bases, leaving 10 bases between the germline ends.

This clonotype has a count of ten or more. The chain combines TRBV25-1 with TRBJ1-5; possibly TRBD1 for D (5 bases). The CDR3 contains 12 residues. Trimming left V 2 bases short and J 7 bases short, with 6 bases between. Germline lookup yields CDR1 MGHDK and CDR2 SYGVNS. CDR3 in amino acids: CASSEGGQPQHF. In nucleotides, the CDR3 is TGTGCCAGCAGTGAAGGGGGGCAGCCCCAGCATTTT.